This T cell receptor beta chain was recorded in a study of cytotoxic CD8 clonotypes in ibrutinib-treated CLL. Assay: immunoSEQ multiplex PCR; the TCRdb copy retains only in-frame clones and omits some. This sample yields roughly 160,000 clones, of which under 85% are seen a single time; 3.5% to 5.5% belongs to the top ten. A word on this clone: Its antigen remains unknown.

Whole-study results and caveats: Clonality rose at ibrutinib response, held steady in sustained remission, and fell toward baseline at progression.

The ends lost 3 bases at V and 4 bases at J; junction bases unmatched: 6. Germline loops: CDR1 MGHRA, CDR2 YSYEKL. This CDR3 region has 15 residues. The specimen was PBMCs, collected after 24 months of ibrutinib treatment. The TCR originated in a human donor with chronic lymphocytic leukemia. The chain recombines TRBV4-1 with TRBJ2-5; the match to TRBD1 covers 9 bases. CDR3 sequence (DNA): TGCGCCAGCAGCCACACCGGGACAGGGCGAGAGACCCAGTACTTC. Protein product: CASSHTGTGRETQYF.